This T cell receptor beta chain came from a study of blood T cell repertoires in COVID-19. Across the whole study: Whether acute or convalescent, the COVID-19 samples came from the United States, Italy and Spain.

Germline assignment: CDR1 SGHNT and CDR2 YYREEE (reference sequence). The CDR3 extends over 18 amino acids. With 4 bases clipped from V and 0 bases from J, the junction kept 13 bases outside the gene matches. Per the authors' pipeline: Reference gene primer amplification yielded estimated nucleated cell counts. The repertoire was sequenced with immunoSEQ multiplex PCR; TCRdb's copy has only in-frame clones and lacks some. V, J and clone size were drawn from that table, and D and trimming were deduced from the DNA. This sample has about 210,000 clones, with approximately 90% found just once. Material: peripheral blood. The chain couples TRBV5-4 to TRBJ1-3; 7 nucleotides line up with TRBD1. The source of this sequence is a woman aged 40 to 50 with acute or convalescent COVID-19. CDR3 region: CASSTRRTGYFSGNTIYF. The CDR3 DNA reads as TGTGCCAGCAGCACCCGACGGACAGGTTATTTCTCTGGAAACACCATATATTTT.